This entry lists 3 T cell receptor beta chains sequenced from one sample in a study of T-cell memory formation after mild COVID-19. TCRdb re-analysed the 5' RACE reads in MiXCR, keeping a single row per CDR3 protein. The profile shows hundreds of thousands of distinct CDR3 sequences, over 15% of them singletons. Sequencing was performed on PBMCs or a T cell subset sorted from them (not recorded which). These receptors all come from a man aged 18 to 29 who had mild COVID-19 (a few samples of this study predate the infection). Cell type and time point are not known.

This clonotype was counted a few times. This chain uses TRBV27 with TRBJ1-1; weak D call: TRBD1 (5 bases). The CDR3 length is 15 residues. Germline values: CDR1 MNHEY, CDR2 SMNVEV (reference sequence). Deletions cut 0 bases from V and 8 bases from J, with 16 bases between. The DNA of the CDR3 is TGTGCCAGCAGTTTATCCTGGGACGCCAACGGGGAAGCTTTCTTT. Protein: CASSLSWDANGEAFF.

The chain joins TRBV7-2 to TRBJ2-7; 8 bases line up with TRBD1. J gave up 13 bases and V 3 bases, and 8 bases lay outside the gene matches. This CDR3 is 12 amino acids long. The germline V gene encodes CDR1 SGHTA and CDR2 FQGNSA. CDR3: CASSFAGQEYYF. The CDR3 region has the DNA TGTGCCAGCAGCTTTGCGGGACAGGAGTATTACTTC.

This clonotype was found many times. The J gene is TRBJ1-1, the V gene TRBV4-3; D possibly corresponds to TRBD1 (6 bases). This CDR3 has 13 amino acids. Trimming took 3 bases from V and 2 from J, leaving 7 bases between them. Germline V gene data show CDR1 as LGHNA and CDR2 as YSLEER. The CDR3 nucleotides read TGCGCCAGCAGCCAGGACAGAAACACTGAAGCTTTCTTT. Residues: CASSQDRNTEAFF.